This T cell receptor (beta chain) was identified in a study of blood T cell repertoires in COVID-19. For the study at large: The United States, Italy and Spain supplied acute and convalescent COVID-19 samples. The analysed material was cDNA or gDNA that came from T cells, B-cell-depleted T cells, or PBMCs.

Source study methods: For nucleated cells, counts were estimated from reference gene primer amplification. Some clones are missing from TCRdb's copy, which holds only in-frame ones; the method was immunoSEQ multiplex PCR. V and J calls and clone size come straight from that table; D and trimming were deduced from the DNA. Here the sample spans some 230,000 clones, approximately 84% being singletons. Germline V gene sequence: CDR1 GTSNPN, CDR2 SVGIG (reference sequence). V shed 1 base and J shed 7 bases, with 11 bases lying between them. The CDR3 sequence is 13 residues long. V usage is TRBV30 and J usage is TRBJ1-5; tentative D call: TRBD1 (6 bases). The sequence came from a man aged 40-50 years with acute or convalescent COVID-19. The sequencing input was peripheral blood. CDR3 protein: CAWSEGESQPQHF. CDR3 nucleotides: TGTGCCTGGAGTGAGGGGGAGAGCCAGCCCCAGCATTTT. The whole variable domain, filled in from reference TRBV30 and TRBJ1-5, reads SQTIHQWPATLVQPVGSPLSLECTVEGTSNPNLYWYRQAAGRGLQLLFYSVGIGQISSEVPQNLSASRPQDRQFILSSKKLLLSDSGFYLCAWSEGESQPQHFGDGTRLSIL.